A single sample is the source of the 27 T cell receptor beta chains below, sequenced in a study of blood T cell repertoires in COVID-19. The repertoire was sequenced with immunoSEQ multiplex PCR; TCRdb's copy has only in-frame clones and lacks some. This repertoire shows around 190,000 clones, about 85% found once; its top ten account for around 8%. The sequenced sample consisted of peripheral blood. These receptors came from an older woman with acute or convalescent COVID-19.

This clone is a singleton in its sample. The J gene is TRBJ2-1, the V gene TRBV6-5; tentatively, D is TRBD2 (7 bases). V was cut by 4 bases and J by 2 bases, with 15 bases left in between. CDR1 and CDR2 from the germline V gene are MNHEY and SVGAGI. CDR3 size: 16 residues. The CDR3 nucleotides are TGTGCCAGCAGTTGGGGGCGGGAGCTAACCTACAATGAGCAGTTCTTC. Its protein product is CASSWGRELTYNEQFF.

This chain uses TRBV13 with TRBJ2-3; possibly TRBD2 for D (6 bases). Germline V gene sequence: CDR1 PRHDT, CDR2 FYEKMQ (reference sequence). Trimming cost V 3 bases and J 4 bases, with 17 bases left between them. This CDR3 comprises 16 residues. CDR3 DNA sequence: TGTGCCAGCAGCTTGGGACTGGGACTGAGCTCAGATACGCAGTATTTT. Translation: CASSLGLGLSSDTQYF.

The rearrangement joins TRBV11-2 to TRBJ2-5, with 9 positions matching TRBD2. CDR1 is SGHAT, CDR2 FQNNGV, per germline. Unmatched junction bases numbered 11, after V lost 8 bases and J lost 4 bases. The CDR3 consists of 15 residues. DNA for the CDR3: TGTGCCAGCTCCGGGTTAGCGGGAGTTCCAGAGACCCAGTACTTC. Translated, it gives CASSGLAGVPETQYF.

This rearrangement joins TRBV4-1 to TRBJ2-1, with TRBD2 matching 9 bases. V gave up 1 base and J gave up 3 bases; unmatched junction bases: 4. Per the germline V gene, CDR1 is MGHRA and CDR2 is YSYEKL. This CDR3 has 16 residues. The CDR3 protein is CASSQGASGNYNEQFF. The CDR3 nucleotides are TGCGCCAGCAGCCAAGGTGCTAGCGGGAACTACAATGAGCAGTTCTTC.

This clone was recorded many times. The chain recombines TRBV7-9 with TRBJ1-2, with a tentative D call TRBD1 (6 bases). The CDR3 sequence is 15 residues long. The V gene's germline CDR1 is SEHNR and CDR2 FQNEAQ (reference sequence). V lost 3 bases, J lost 5 bases, and 16 bases lay in between. The CDR3 here is CASSLGDRNSYGYTF. CDR3 nucleotide sequence: TGTGCCAGCAGCTTGGGCGACAGGAATAGTTATGGCTACACCTTC.

V is TRBV6-5 and J is TRBJ1-2, with 8 bases matching TRBD1. CDR1 MNHEY and CDR2 SVGAGI come from the germline V gene. The length of the CDR3 is 14 residues. V was clipped by 2 bases and J by 2 bases; unmatched bases: 1. In nucleotides, the CDR3 is TGTGCCAGCAGTTACGACAGGGGCAACTATGGCTACACCTTC. The encoded protein is CASSYDRGNYGYTF.

The chain combines TRBV19 with TRBJ2-2; TRBD1 matches at 8 bases. The V and J ends lost 6 bases and 1 base, in that order; junction bases with no gene match: 4. Germline V CDR1 and CDR2: LNHDA, SQIVND (reference sequence). This CDR3 region has 15 residues. The CDR3 DNA reads as TGTGCCAGTAGAGTCAGGGGGCTGAACACCGGGGAGCTGTTTTTT. Its translation is CASRVRGLNTGELFF.

V and J are TRBV28 and TRBJ1-1; D not resolved. Between the trimmed V and J ends, which lost 6 bases and 3 bases, there was a span of 11 bases. In germline, CDR1 is MDHEN, CDR2 SYDVKM. CDR3 length equals 13 residues. CDR3 amino acids: CASRGAGDTEAFF. CDR3 nucleotides: TGTGCCAGCAGAGGTGCAGGCGACACTGAAGCTTTCTTT. Full variable domain (remainder filled in from reference TRBV28 and TRBJ1-1): DVKVTQSSRYLVKRTGEKVFLECVQDMDHENMFWYRQDPGLGLRLIYFSYDVKMKEKGDIPEGYSVSREKKERFSLILESASTNQTSMYLCASRGAGDTEAFFGQGTRLTVV.

The chain couples TRBV2 to TRBJ1-2; 8 bases line up with TRBD1. J was trimmed by 6 bases and V by 6 bases; bases with no gene match: 6. CDR1 and CDR2 from the germline V gene are SNHLY and FYNNEI. The CDR3 is 13 amino acids. CDR3 sequence (DNA): TGTGCCAGCAGGACAGGGGCACGGGATGGCTACACCTTC. Translation: CASRTGARDGYTF.

The chain combines TRBV7-2 with TRBJ2-1, with D unresolved. The CDR3 sequence is 14 residues long. V dropped 0 bases and J dropped 6 bases, with 9 bases sitting between them. CDR1 SGHTA and CDR2 FQGNSA come from the germline V gene. The CDR3 reads CASSLAINSNEQFF. The CDR3 DNA sequence: TGTGCCAGCAGCTTAGCGATCAACAGCAATGAGCAGTTCTTC.

The chain couples TRBV7-2 to TRBJ2-1; TRBD2 aligns across 7 bases. The CDR3 is made up of 15 amino acids. After removal of 1 base from V and 2 bases from J, the junction contained 2 bases not matched to a gene. CDR1 is SGHTA and CDR2 is FQGNSA in the germline V gene. The CDR3 nucleotides read TGTGCCAGCAGCTTAGGGACTAGGACCTACAATGAGCAGTTCTTC. Translating it yields CASSLGTRTYNEQFF.

V gene TRBV19 combines with J gene TRBJ1-2; D is perhaps TRBD1 (6 bases). Germline assignment: CDR1 LNHDA and CDR2 SQIVND (reference sequence). Trimming took 5 bases from V and 7 from J, leaving 20 bases between them. CDR3 length: 15 residues. The chain's CDR3 is CASSLHGAGVLGYTF. For the CDR3, the DNA is TGTGCCAGTAGTCTTCACGGGGCAGGGGTCCTTGGCTACACCTTC.

The chain combines TRBV6-4 with TRBJ1-1; maybe TRBD1 (5 bases). Germline CDR1 is MRHNA and CDR2 is SNTAGT. V was clipped by 3 bases and J by 5 bases, with 10 bases between them. The CDR3 is made up of 13 amino acids. CDR3 in DNA: TGTGCCAGCAGTGAGGGGCGACGGACTGAAGCTTTCTTT. It codes for CASSEGRRTEAFF.

V usage is TRBV2 and J usage is TRBJ1-3, with 7 nucleotides matching TRBD1. Trimming at V came to 4 bases and at J to 2 bases, leaving 5 bases not matched to a gene. In germline, CDR1 is SNHLY, CDR2 FYNNEI. The CDR3 totals 15 residues. Here the CDR3 reads CASSGVTGAGNTIYF. The CDR3 DNA reads TGTGCCAGCAGTGGGGTAACAGGGGCTGGAAACACCATATATTTT.

V gene TRBV9 combines with J gene TRBJ2-1; 7 nucleotides match TRBD2. The CDR3 covers 17 residues. CDR1 is SGDLS and CDR2 is YYNGEE in the germline V gene. V trimming: 4 bases; J trimming: 1 base; junction bases outside the gene matches: 11. The CDR3 DNA sequence: TGTGCCAGCAGCTCCTACCCTAGCGGTGTTTCCTACAATGAGCAGTTCTTC. This codes for CASSSYPSGVSYNEQFF.

The chain uses TRBV9 and TRBJ2-5, with 9 bases fitting TRBD2. The CDR3 contains 15 residues. Germline values: CDR1 SGDLS, CDR2 YYNGEE. V lost 0 bases, J lost 5 bases, and 5 bases stayed unmatched. CDR3 nucleotides: TGTGCCAGCAGCGTAGAGACTAGCGGTAAGGAGACCCAGTACTTC. Its translation is CASSVETSGKETQYF.

The chain employs TRBV6-1 and TRBJ1-1; TRBD1 matches 8 bases. The CDR3 spans 15 residues. Germline CDR1 reads MNHNS; CDR2 reads SASEGT. V shed 1 base and J 3 bases; nucleotides not matched to a gene: 4. This chain's CDR3 is CASSEEGQVYTEAFF. CDR3 DNA: TGTGCCAGCAGTGAAGAGGGACAGGTCTACACTGAAGCTTTCTTT.

The J gene is TRBJ1-1, the V gene TRBV3-1 (or the pseudogene TRBV3-2); TRBD1 might be the D (6 bases). The CDR3 loop spans 14 amino acids. CDR1 LGHDT and CDR2 YNNKEL come from the germline V gene (reference sequence). The germline V and J ends were trimmed by 2 bases and 4 bases, with 11 bases remaining between them. Here the CDR3 DNA reads TGTGCCAGCAGCCAATCTGGGGGCTTCACTGAAGCTTTCTTT. This codes for CASSQSGGFTEAFF.

The chain is built from TRBV3-1 (or the pseudogene TRBV3-2) and TRBJ1-2; 8 bases line up with TRBD1. This CDR3 is built from 14 residues. CDR1 LGHDT and CDR2 YNNKEL come from the germline V gene (reference sequence). J lost 7 bases, V lost 2 bases, and 6 bases had no gene match. The CDR3: CASSQNPQGVGYTF. The CDR3 DNA follows: TGTGCCAGCAGCCAAAACCCACAGGGGGTTGGCTACACCTTC.

This chain connects TRBV18 to TRBJ1-5; tentatively, D is TRBD1 (6 bases). The CDR3 contains 14 residues. Germline-derived CDR1 and CDR2 are KGHSH and LQKENI. V lost 5 bases to trimming and J lost 4 bases, with 12 bases between them. The CDR3 sequence is CASSRTDRNQPQHF. In DNA, the CDR3 is TGTGCCAGCTCAAGGACAGATCGAAATCAGCCCCAGCATTTT.

The V call is TRBV3-1 (or the pseudogene TRBV3-2), the J call TRBJ1-2, with D hard to call. Germline V lookup: CDR1 LGHDT, CDR2 YNNKEL (reference sequence). The CDR3 is 11 residues long. Deletions cut 2 bases from V and 6 bases from J, with 4 bases between. The chain's CDR3 is CASSQLDGYTF. The CDR3 nucleotides are TGTGCCAGCAGCCAACTCGATGGCTACACCTTC.

The chain uses TRBV5-1 and TRBJ2-5; TRBD2 might be the D (5 bases). Germline CDR1 reads SGHRS; CDR2 reads YFSETQ. The ends were cut back, 3 bases at V and 2 bases at J, with 8 bases in the middle. This CDR3 spans 13 amino acids. The CDR3 here is CASSSTGQETQYF. The CDR3 nucleotides are TGCGCCAGCAGCTCGACGGGGCAAGAGACCCAGTACTTC.

The gene calls are TRBV7-9 and TRBJ1-4; D unclear. Germline CDR1 SEHNR, CDR2 FQNEAQ (reference sequence). This CDR3 is 14 amino acids long. V gave up 6 bases and J gave up 6 bases, with 14 bases separating them. For the CDR3, the DNA is TGTGCCAGCAGGGCGGGCCAGGTGGATGAAAAACTGTTTTTT. Its protein is CASRAGQVDEKLFF.

The V call is TRBV4-1, the J call TRBJ2-7, with TRBD2 matching over 7 bases. The CDR3 has 13 amino acids. Germline-derived CDR1 and CDR2 are MGHRA and YSYEKL. J lost 7 bases, V lost 3 bases, and 6 bases had no gene match. In nucleotides, the CDR3 is TGCGCCAGCAGCCAGGGAGGGCCGCGAGAGCAGTACGTC. Its translation is CASSQGGPREQYV.

The rearrangement joins TRBV19 to TRBJ1-2; D gene ambiguous. Trimming removed 6 bases at V and 0 bases at J, with 11 bases between. CDR3 length: 14 amino acids. Germline V gene lookup returns CDR1 LNHDA and CDR2 SQIVND (reference sequence). Here the CDR3 DNA reads TGTGCCAGTAGAAGGGAGGCCGCTAACTATGGCTACACCTTC. It translates to CASRREAANYGYTF.

The genes are TRBV7-9 and TRBJ2-6, with TRBD2 identical over 7 bases. The CDR3 is 18 amino acids. Germline-derived CDR1 and CDR2 are SEHNR and FQNEAQ (reference sequence). Trimming took 3 bases from V and 0 from J; bases not matched to a gene: 8. The CDR3: CASSFPSGESSGANVLTF. CDR3 coding DNA: TGTGCCAGCAGCTTTCCTAGCGGAGAGAGCTCTGGGGCCAACGTCCTGACTTTC.

The V and J genes are TRBV15 and TRBJ2-3, with D possibly TRBD1 on 6 matching bases. The germline V gene encodes CDR1 LNHNV and CDR2 YYDKDF (reference sequence). The CDR3 is made up of 12 amino acids. The ends were cut back, 3 bases at V and 6 bases at J, with 7 bases in the middle. The CDR3 loop reads CATSSQGDTQYF. The CDR3 DNA is TGTGCCACCAGCAGTCAGGGGGATACGCAGTATTTT.